This T cell receptor beta chain emerged from a study of blood T cells in healthy people across ages. Per sample, at least 6 micrograms of total RNA were extracted. The V end lost 6 bases, the J end lost 5 bases, and 13 bases lay between the germline ends. Germline lookup yields CDR1 MNHEY and CDR2 SVGAGI. This CDR3 contains 14 residues. With regard to this clonotype: Its antigen remains unknown.

Study-level points and caveats: Expanded clonotype changes were possibly confounded by unknown donor CMV status. More naive CD4+ cells and higher diversity marked long-lived donors relative to aged donors.

Using a J-beta primer mix together with a sample-barcoded 5' primer, a second PCR was run for about 6 to 11 cycles. TCRdb redid the calling of the 5' RACE reads with MiXCR, one entry per CDR3 protein. The sample lists approximately 1.5 million distinct CDR3 sequences; roughly 30% were seen once. The origin of this receptor is a woman aged 25 to 39 in good health. The source material was blood. This rearrangement joins TRBV6-5 to TRBJ1-4; D ambiguous. The CDR3, as DNA: TGTGCCAGCAGCCCACGGATGGGGAATGAAAAACTGTTTTTT. Encoded protein: CASSPRMGNEKLFF.